Reported below is one T cell receptor (beta chain). The antigen remains undetermined. These data come from a study of early T cells in non-severe SARS-CoV-2 infection. Study background: Sequencing of bulk RNA from unsorted whole blood was done, without chain pairing. Overall study findings and caveats: Matching against VDJdb likely underestimated virus-specific expansions, favoring anti-spike CD8.

Each CDR3 protein is one row after TCRdb ran MiXCR on the 5' RACE reads. The sample has roughly 35,000 distinct CDR3 sequences; approximately 6.9% are singletons. Sequenced input: whole blood. This receptor was identified in an adult who was a healthcare worker with PCR-confirmed SARS-CoV-2 infection or an uninfected control (not recorded which).

The CDR3 is CSALSGEQFF. The CDR3 DNA is TGCAGTGCACTTAGCGGGGAGCAGTTCTTC. The genes are TRBV20-1 and TRBJ2-1, with TRBD2 identical over 7 bases. The CDR3 is made up of 10 amino acids. In germline, CDR1 is DFQATT, CDR2 SNEGSKA (reference sequence). The trim removed 6 bases at V and 10 bases at J, leaving 3 bases unmatched.